These 21 T cell receptor beta chains were sequenced from one sample in a study of blood T cell repertoires in COVID-19. Clones were read by immunoSEQ multiplex PCR, and TCRdb kept only the in-frame ones, dropping some. The table lists around 78,000 clones, around 89% of them singletons. The sequenced sample was PBMCs or T cells enriched from blood (not recorded which). The source is a woman aged 45-65 years with acute COVID-19.

The chain has TRBV7-3 and TRBJ2-5; 9 bases are a match to TRBD2. The trim removed 2 bases at V and 0 bases at J, leaving 4 bases unmatched. CDR1 SGHTA and CDR2 FQGTGA come from the germline V gene. There are 16 residues in the CDR3. CDR3 nucleotide sequence: TGTGCCAGCAGCTTATTCGCTAGCGGGAACCAAGAGACCCAGTACTTC. It is translated as CASSLFASGNQETQYF.

This rearrangement joins TRBV14 to TRBJ1-3, with D tentatively TRBD1 (5 bases). V was trimmed by 4 bases and J by 8 bases, leaving 9 bases between them. The CDR3 contains 12 residues. Germline lookup yields CDR1 SGHDN and CDR2 FVKESK. CDR3 DNA sequence: TGTGCCAGCAGCCCCAGGGTTGACACCATATATTTT. Translation gives CASSPRVDTIYF.

The chain employs TRBV18 and TRBJ2-7; D perhaps matches TRBD1 (6 bases). The CDR3 loop spans 14 amino acids. The germline CDR1 and CDR2 sequences are KGHSH and LQKENI. The ends were cut back, 5 bases at V and 5 bases at J, with 16 bases in the middle. The DNA of the CDR3 is TGTGCCAGCTCATCAACAATCAGGGGAGACGAGCAGTACTTC. It specifies CASSSTIRGDEQYF.

The chain has TRBV29-1 and TRBJ1-1; 10 nucleotides match TRBD1. CDR1 is SQVTM, CDR2 ANQGSEA, per germline. This CDR3 contains 18 residues. V lost 8 bases to trimming and J lost 0 bases; unmatched junction nucleotides: 18. CDR3 amino acids: CSYVGTGAAGGMNTEAFF. The CDR3 DNA reads as TGCAGCTACGTCGGGACAGGGGCCGCGGGAGGGATGAACACTGAAGCTTTCTTT. Combining the CDR3 with reference TRBV29-1 and TRBJ1-1 gives the whole variable domain SAVISQKPSRDICQRGTSLTIQCQVDSQVTMMFWYRQQPGQSLTLIATANQGSEATYESGFVIDKFPISRPNLTFSTLTVSNMSPEDSSIYLCSYVGTGAAGGMNTEAFFGQGTRLTVV.

The chain is built from TRBV11-2 and TRBJ1-1, with TRBD1 matching over 7 bases. CDR1 SGHAT and CDR2 FQNNGV come from the germline V gene. CDR3 length equals 14 residues. The trim removed 5 bases at V and 8 bases at J, leaving 11 bases unmatched. The CDR3 DNA is TGTGCCAGCAGCCCCGGACAGGTCCGGGGGGAAGCTTTCTTT. Its translation: CASSPGQVRGEAFF.

This chain links TRBV27 with TRBJ2-1; TRBD1 agrees at 7 bases. J gave up 8 bases and V 1 base, and 20 bases lay outside the gene matches. The CDR3 is made up of 19 amino acids. The germline V gene encodes CDR1 MNHEY and CDR2 SMNVEV (reference sequence). CDR3 in amino acids: CASSLWFPGQSLNGDEQFF. CDR3 nucleotide sequence: TGTGCCAGCAGTTTATGGTTCCCGGGACAGAGCCTCAATGGGGATGAGCAGTTCTTC.

The V gene is TRBV19, the J gene TRBJ2-7; 13 nucleotides align to TRBD2. The germline V gene has CDR1 LNHDA and CDR2 SQIVND (reference sequence). This CDR3 has 18 amino acids. V shed 8 bases, J shed 4 bases, and the junction held 17 bases outside the gene matches. CDR3 sequence reads: CASAPGTGLAGVPYEQYF. The CDR3 DNA is TGTGCCAGTGCCCCCGGGACAGGACTAGCGGGAGTCCCGTACGAGCAGTACTTC.

V is TRBV24-1 and J is TRBJ2-5; a weak D match, TRBD1 (5 bases). From germline, CDR1 is KGHDR and CDR2 SFDVKD. The CDR3 runs to 14 residues. Deletions cut 4 bases from V and 5 bases from J, with 13 bases between. The chain's CDR3 is CATSDPTGLETQYF. CDR3 nucleotide sequence: TGTGCCACCAGTGACCCTACAGGTCTGGAGACCCAGTACTTC.

The chain combines TRBV9 with TRBJ2-5, with TRBD2 matching over 13 bases. Germline V gives CDR1 SGDLS, CDR2 YYNGEE. The trim removed 0 bases at V and 1 base at J, leaving 12 bases unmatched. There are 20 residues in the CDR3. The CDR3 region is CASSVAPLTGLAGAQETQYF. The CDR3 region has the DNA TGTGCCAGCAGCGTAGCTCCTTTGACCGGACTAGCGGGAGCCCAAGAGACCCAGTACTTC.

This clone came up a few times. Written as DNA, the CDR3 is TGTGCCAGTAGTATTCCCCAGGGGAAGGAAAAACTGTTTTTT. Its protein product is CASSIPQGKEKLFF. The V call is TRBV19, the J call TRBJ1-4, with D tentatively TRBD1 (6 bases). CDR3 size: 14 residues. V lost 3 bases and J 8 bases, leaving 13 bases between the germline ends. The germline gives CDR1 LNHDA, CDR2 SQIVND (reference sequence).

This clone was seen a single time. This chain links TRBV5-6 with TRBJ1-2; D remains ambiguous. Trimming left V 2 bases short and J 6 bases short, with 17 bases between. The CDR3 contains 15 residues. Germline-derived CDR1 and CDR2 are SGHDT and YYEEEE. Here the CDR3 reads CASSFLQPYRDGYTF. The CDR3 DNA reads as TGTGCCAGCAGCTTTTTGCAGCCCTACCGGGATGGCTACACCTTC.

The rearrangement uses TRBV27 and TRBJ2-2; no clear D gene. The V and J ends lost 0 bases and 4 bases respectively, with 9 bases between them. CDR1 MNHEY and CDR2 SMNVEV come from the germline V gene (reference sequence). This CDR3 comprises 15 residues. Written as DNA, the CDR3 is TGTGCCAGCAGTTTATCGTTCGGTTTCACCGGGGAGCTGTTTTTT. Protein: CASSLSFGFTGELFF.

The chain combines TRBV19 with TRBJ1-1, with a weak D call TRBD1 (5 bases). Between the trimmed V and J ends, which lost 4 bases and 4 bases, there was a span of 16 bases. Germline-derived CDR1 and CDR2 are LNHDA and SQIVND (reference sequence). This CDR3 has 15 amino acids. The CDR3 is CASSRGEGLPTEAFF. Written as DNA, the CDR3 is TGTGCCAGTAGTAGGGGGGAGGGGCTGCCCACTGAAGCTTTCTTT. The full variable domain, its missing parts supplied by reference TRBV19 and TRBJ1-1, is DGGITQSPKYLFRKEGQNVTLSCEQNLNHDAMYWYRQDPGQGLRLIYYSQIVNDFQKGDIAEGYSVSREKKESFPLTVTSAQKNPTAFYLCASSRGEGLPTEAFFGQGTRLTVV.

The J gene is TRBJ2-1, the V gene TRBV19, with 10 bases fitting TRBD2. CDR3 size: 16 residues. J lost 9 bases, V lost 7 bases, and 15 bases had no gene match. Germline loops: CDR1 LNHDA, CDR2 SQIVND (reference sequence). The CDR3 coding sequence is TGTGCCAGTACCGGGACTAGCGTTACAAACGACGGTGAGCAGTTCTTC. Protein sequence: CASTGTSVTNDGEQFF.

The chain is built from TRBV3-1 (or the pseudogene TRBV3-2) and TRBJ1-5; D may be TRBD1 (5 bases). Per the germline V gene, CDR1 is LGHDT and CDR2 is YNNKEL (reference sequence). The CDR3 loop spans 15 amino acids. V was clipped by 6 bases and J by 7 bases, with 19 bases between them. The CDR3 loop is CASSPVGQGSQPQHF. The CDR3, as DNA: TGTGCCAGCAGTCCGGTGGGGCAGGGAAGCCAGCCCCAGCATTTT.

This chain links TRBV24-1 with TRBJ1-2; D is undetermined. The CDR3 has 13 amino acids. The V end was cut by 8 bases, the J end by 8 bases, with 17 bases between. CDR1 is KGHDR and CDR2 is SFDVKD in the germline V gene. This CDR3 is CATMAPGKLGYTF. CDR3 sequence (DNA): TGTGCCACCATGGCCCCGGGAAAGTTGGGCTACACCTTC.

V is TRBV6-5 and J is TRBJ1-5; D is unclear. V was pared by 6 bases and J by 5 bases, with 11 bases between. Per the germline V gene, CDR1 is MNHEY and CDR2 is SVGAGI. The CDR3 has 13 amino acids. CDR3: CASRQFYDQPQHF. The CDR3 DNA reads TGTGCCAGCAGACAGTTTTACGATCAGCCCCAGCATTTT.

This sequence joins TRBV24-1 and TRBJ2-1; D may be TRBD2 (7 bases). The CDR3 covers 14 residues. Germline values: CDR1 KGHDR, CDR2 SFDVKD. V gave up 7 bases and J gave up 7 bases, with 16 bases separating them. CDR3 sequence (DNA): TGTGCCACCAGGGAGGGAGGGGGAATAAATGAGCAGTTCTTC. Translation gives CATREGGGINEQFF.

The genes are TRBV24-1 and TRBJ2-1, with TRBD2 matching over 10 bases. CDR3 length: 15 amino acids. V lost 6 bases to trimming and J lost 9 bases; unmatched junction nucleotides: 10. The germline V gene has CDR1 KGHDR and CDR2 SFDVKD. The CDR3 nucleotides are TGTGCCACCAGTCGAGCCCTAGCGGGAGATCTTGAGCAGTTCTTC. Translation gives CATSRALAGDLEQFF.

The V and J genes are TRBV6-5 and TRBJ1-1; 10 positions match TRBD1. The ends lost 11 bases at V and 6 bases at J; junction bases unmatched: 9. The CDR3 covers 13 residues. Per germline, CDR1 MNHEY and CDR2 SVGAGI. CDR3 amino acids: CASHDRGLAEAFF. The CDR3 DNA follows: TGTGCCTCCCATGACAGGGGGCTCGCTGAAGCTTTCTTT.

The rearrangement links TRBV14 to TRBJ2-7; perhaps TRBD1 as D (6 bases). V was pared by 1 base and J by 4 bases, with 11 bases between. From germline, CDR1 is SGHDN and CDR2 FVKESK. The length of the CDR3 is 14 residues. The CDR3 DNA reads as TGTGCCAGCAGCCAAGTCAGGGGACGTTACGAGCAGTACTTC. Residues: CASSQVRGRYEQYF.